The 4 T cell receptor beta chains presented below share a single source sample, sequenced in a study of T cells in Graves' hyperthyroidism and ophthalmopathy. Amplification yielded TCR beta CDR3 regions, with RNA transcripts as the source. HTBI primers drove first-round RT-PCR of the TCR CDR3. TCRdb redid the calling of the multiplex PCR reads with MiXCR, one entry per CDR3 protein. The sample includes roughly 740,000 distinct CDR3 sequences, roughly 15% of them seen just once. The source material was blood. The source of these receptors is a man between 18 and 35 years old with Graves' hyperthyroidism.

This clonotype was counted many times. The CDR3 protein is CASSFSASSNQPQHF. CDR3 sequence (DNA): TGTGCCAGCAGTTTCAGTGCGAGTAGCAATCAGCCCCAGCATTTT. This chain uses TRBV12-3 or TRBV12-4 with TRBJ1-5; D remains ambiguous. Trimming pared 3 bases from V and 0 bases from J, leaving 9 bases between. The CDR3 loop spans 15 amino acids.

The sample holds a few counts of this clonotype. This chain joins TRBV20-1 and TRBJ2-1, with 10 nucleotides matching TRBD1. This CDR3 has 14 residues. J was trimmed by 6 bases and V by 3 bases; bases with no gene match: 5. From germline, CDR1 is DFQATT and CDR2 SNEGSKA (reference sequence). The CDR3 region is CSARGQGNFNEQFF. CDR3 nucleotide sequence: TGCAGTGCTAGGGGACAGGGGAACTTCAATGAGCAGTTCTTC.

V gene TRBV10-2 combines with J gene TRBJ1-1; D gene unclear. This CDR3 region has 13 residues. The germline V and J ends were trimmed by 7 bases and 1 base, with 10 bases remaining between them. Germline CDR1 and CDR2: WSHSY and SAAADI. DNA for the CDR3: TGCGCCAGCAACTACAATGGGAACACTGAAGCTTTCTTT. This sequence encodes CASNYNGNTEAFF.

The chain carries TRBV7-8 and TRBJ2-2, with D uncertain. With 0 bases removed from V and 1 base from J, the gap between germline ends came to 6 bases. Germline V gives CDR1 SGHVS, CDR2 FQNEAQ. The CDR3 length is 15 residues. CDR3 DNA: TGTGCCAGCAGCTTAGCGCACAGGAACACCGGGGAGCTGTTTTTT. It is translated as CASSLAHRNTGELFF.